The present TCR beta chain was sequenced within a study of OX40 agonist ivuxolimab in advanced cancers. On the study more broadly: Patients received ivuxolimab, an agonistic anti-OX40 (CD134) antibody. Each dose-escalation patient presented with hepatocellular carcinoma, melanoma, renal cell or head and neck cancer. Participants, 75% to 85% male, averaged about 56 years of age, ranging from roughly 23 to 80. Study-wide results and limits: The study found among the lowest clonal expansion in partial responders at 0.1-3.0 mg/kg.

The J segment lost 3 bases and the V segment lost 5 bases, leaving 7 bases of the junction unmatched. CDR1 is SGHRS and CDR2 is YFSETQ in the germline V gene. This CDR3 contains 17 residues. TCRdb's table, derived via immunoSEQ multiplex PCR, lists solely in-frame clones and lacks some. The sample lists some 51,000 clones, 65% to 85% seen once, with roughly 2% in the top ten. With regard to this clone: No antigen is known for it.

The source material was CD4+ or CD8+ T cells sorted from blood, sampled in a trial of the OX40 agonist ivuxolimab. J is TRBJ2-2 and V is TRBV5-1, with TRBD2 identical over 13 bases. The receptor was derived from an adult with an advanced solid tumor such as melanoma, head and neck, liver or kidney cancer. Here the CDR3 reads CASRGTSGNVDTGELFF. The DNA for the CDR3 is TGCGCCAGCAGGGGGACTAGCGGGAACGTGGACACCGGGGAGCTGTTTTTT.